This entry is about one T cell receptor (beta chain). Its antigen is not known. This specimen comes from a study of shared clonotypes between healthy human individuals. The germline V gene has CDR1 ENHRY and CDR2 SYGVKD. J lost 2 bases, V lost 6 bases, and 4 bases had no gene match. This CDR3 spans 13 amino acids. CD45RO-negative CD8 cells positively selected for CCR7 made up the naive population, which excluded terminally differentiated effector memory CD45RA+ cells. Profiled with immunoSEQ multiplex PCR; TCRdb holds only in-frame clones, not every one. The table records around 2,000,000 clones, approximately 94% of them present only once. Study-wide results and limits: Read depth was anticipated to influence clonotype sharing among donors.

The source material was naive CD8+ T cells from PBMCs. V gene TRBV10-3 combines with J gene TRBJ2-7, with 7 bases aligning to TRBD1. This clonotype was sampled from a man between 18 and 29 years old in good health. Some clones in this sample may be carry-over from other donors' samples. The CDR3 sequence: CAIRGDSTYEQYF. CDR3 nucleotide sequence: TGTGCCATCAGAGGGGACAGTACCTACGAGCAGTACTTC.